A selection of T cell receptor beta chains follows, all from one sample in a study of T cell repertoires in cytomegalovirus infection. These receptors lack a known antigen. Each CDR3 protein gets one entry after TCRdb re-called the reads with MiXCR. The sample has 900,000 to 950,000 distinct CDR3 sequences; 31% are singletons. This specimen was cultured CD8+ T cells from PBMCs, taken from culture after CMV antigen stimulation. These receptors were taken from a human donor in good health (CMV status not recorded). Some clones in this sample may be carry-over from other donors' samples. Each CDR3 is given with its conserved first and last residue. A D gene is named only where the DNA matches it firmly.

length	V	D	J	CDR3
15	TRBV20-1	.	TRBJ1-1	CSATDQGYLDTEAFF
16	TRBV9	.	TRBJ2-3	CASSVALGPSTDTQYF
15	TRBV19	.	TRBJ1-2	CASSMEGYTNYGYTF
17	TRBV2	.	TRBJ1-3	CASSEALLGRVGNTIYF
14	TRBV6-6	.	TRBJ2-5	CASFEAGSGTTQYF
16	TRBV12-5	TRBD1	TRBJ2-2	CASGLRTGPNTGELFF
16	TRBV20-1	TRBD2	TRBJ2-1	CSALPFTSGGMNEQFF
16	TRBV12-5	TRBD2	TRBJ2-5	CASGWDLAGGWETQYF
14	TRBV24-1	TRBD1	TRBJ1-1	CATRSTGMNTEAFF
15	TRBV5-8	.	TRBJ2-2	CAGSVGFANTGELFF
19	TRBV11-2	TRBD2	TRBJ2-3	CASSAWTSEQSGGTDTQYF
18	TRBV5-4	.	TRBJ2-7	CASSLVGGPRPQAGEQYF
14	TRBV27	.	TRBJ1-2	CASSLSVSTRGYTF
16	TRBV28	.	TRBJ2-2	CASSWLASPGTGELFF
15	TRBV11-2	.	TRBJ2-7	CASSPKSLDSYEQYF
15	TRBV27	TRBD1	TRBJ2-6	CASSGTGAGANVLTF
12	TRBV7-9	.	TRBJ1-4	CANSSGFEKLFF
15	TRBV6-1	.	TRBJ2-7	CASSEAFSDFAEQYF
13	TRBV6-1	.	TRBJ1-5	CASSEGFNQPQHF
15	TRBV7-8	.	TRBJ1-2	CASSSKIPPFYGYTF
17	TRBV19	TRBD1	TRBJ1-1	CASSIRGQGVTNTEAFF
18	TRBV7-6	.	TRBJ1-5	CASSLALRGGENNQPQHF
15	TRBV4-1	.	TRBJ2-5	CASSQGEGAEETQYF
17	TRBV7-6	.	TRBJ1-5	CASSNPSTGGSNQPQHF
14	TRBV11-2	TRBD2	TRBJ2-1	CASSPPTSGGDEFF
15	TRBV20-1	.	TRBJ2-3	CSAREFRGSTDTQYF
13	TRBV27	.	TRBJ2-1	CASSLMVSIEQFF
17	TRBV11-2	TRBD1	TRBJ2-1	CASSLGPGTGIYNEQFF
17	TRBV19	.	TRBJ2-6	CASSIVSAGSGANVLTF
14	TRBV6-1	.	TRBJ1-4	CASSPSTGAEKLFF
15	TRBV19	TRBD1	TRBJ2-3	CASSTAGTGTDTQYF
13	TRBV24-1	.	TRBJ2-3	CATSEASTDTQYF
13	TRBV4-1	.	TRBJ1-1	CASSRKGDTEAFF
12	TRBV18	.	TRBJ2-2	CASPGATGELFF
14	TRBV2	.	TRBJ2-7	CASSEGQGVYEQYF
16	TRBV9	.	TRBJ2-3	CASSPDTAHATDTQYF
12	TRBV29-1	.	TRBJ1-2	CSVEPGGYGYTF
14	TRBV27	TRBD2	TRBJ2-1	CASALAGPYNEQFF
14	TRBV6-2/TRBV6-3	TRBD1	TRBJ2-1	CASSYSRTGTEQFF
15	TRBV7-2	TRBD2	TRBJ2-7	CASSLVAGGTHEQYF
16	TRBV4-2	.	TRBJ1-6	CASSQEKGRVNSPLHF
15	TRBV15	TRBD2	TRBJ2-5	CATSRGAGGPETQYF
11	TRBV20-1	.	TRBJ1-1	CSARAHTEAFF
12	TRBV29-1	TRBD1	TRBJ1-2	CSVGDSYYGYTF
15	TRBV2	.	TRBJ2-5	CASSDASWVGETQYF
17	TRBV28	TRBD1	TRBJ2-6	CASSYETGSPGANVLTF
15	TRBV7-9	.	TRBJ1-5	CASSSLTKNNQPQHF
15	TRBV6-6	TRBD2	TRBJ2-1	CASSYSGGGANEQFF
15	TRBV9	.	TRBJ2-3	CASSVAGGAWDTQYF
17	TRBV7-8	.	TRBJ1-5	CASSTTPGGASNQPQHF
13	TRBV2	.	TRBJ2-1	CASARARGNEQFF
14	TRBV7-2	.	TRBJ1-3	CASSLDPSGNTIYF